This T cell receptor beta chain is drawn from a study of STAT5B mutations in CD4+ large granular lymphocyte leukemia. Control samples were healthy donors' buffy coats. Here immunoSEQ multiplex PCR was the method, and the copy in TCRdb shows in-frame clones only, minus some. The sample records 20,000 to 25,000 clones, around 80% being singletons. About this clone itself: Its antigen remains unknown.

The CDR3 covers 16 residues. CDR1 and CDR2 (germline): MGHRA, YSYEKL. J gave up 3 bases and V 1 base, and 8 bases lay outside the gene matches. Study observations and caveats: Top patient clones used TRBV06 genes more often: 8/27 versus 2/35 in controls. Patient CD4-sorted repertoires looked more clonal than healthy CD4+ repertoires, even without putative leukemic clones. Data were not HLA-matched across samples.

The origin of this receptor is a human donor in good health. The V call is TRBV4-1, the J call TRBJ1-1; TRBD1 matches at 7 bases. The sequenced material came from CD4+ T cells from blood buffy coats. As DNA, the CDR3 is TGCGCCAGCAGCCAAGCGGGCACCAGGGGGGACACTGAAGCTTTCTTT. This encodes CASSQAGTRGDTEAFF.